Listed below are T cell receptor beta chains from one sample, sequenced in a study of blood T cells in healthy people across ages. MiXCR, run by TCRdb on the 5' RACE reads, gives a single entry per CDR3 protein. The table lists fewer than 600,000 distinct CDR3 sequences, around a quarter of them singletons, with 3% to 4.5% in the top ten. These data were also reused for a study on T cells of mothers and their children.

The sample was blood. These receptors were obtained from a boy between 2 and 10 years old in good health. Each CDR3 is given with its conserved first and last residue. Each record gives: CDR3 protein, CDR3 DNA, J gene, clone size, V gene, D gene. The D gene is left open where the match is weak. Clone size appears in some rows only: once, few, many, or a class for an expanded clone.

CASSRDAGNYGYTF TGTGCCAGCAGCCGAGATGCAGGGAACTATGGCTACACCTTC TRBJ1-2 NA TRBV7-6 NA
CASTLAGGPNEQFF TGTGCCAGCACACTAGCGGGAGGGCCGAATGAGCAGTTCTTC TRBJ2-1 NA TRBV7-9 TRBD2
CASSYGGPNSPLHF TGTGCCAGCAGTTACGGGGGCCCCAATTCACCCCTCCACTTT TRBJ1-6 NA TRBV12-3/TRBV12-4 NA
CASSLVGALGGSNLLADEQFF TGTGCCAGCAGTTTGGTTGGGGCCCTAGGGGGTAGTAATCTCCTGGCTGATGAGCAGTTCTTC TRBJ2-1 NA TRBV28 NA
CASSFDRLGYTF TGTGCCAGCAGCTTCGACAGGCTTGGCTACACCTTC TRBJ1-2 NA TRBV7-2 NA
CASSLSPQGADEQYF TGTGCCAGCAGCTTATCTCCCCAGGGGGCGGATGAGCAGTACTTC TRBJ2-7 once TRBV7-9 TRBD1
CASRQDWNYGYTF TGTGCCAGCAGACAGGATTGGAACTATGGCTACACCTTC TRBJ1-2 NA TRBV2 NA
CASSQDRQGWYNEQFF TGTGCCAGCAGCCAAGATCGACAGGGATGGTACAATGAGCAGTTCTTC TRBJ2-1 many TRBV14 TRBD1
CASSPLAGGPGEQYF TGTGCCAGCAGCCCTCTAGCGGGAGGGCCGGGCGAGCAGTACTTC TRBJ2-7 NA TRBV12-3/TRBV12-4 TRBD2
CASTGQSYEQYF TGTGCCAGCACCGGACAGTCCTACGAGCAGTACTTC TRBJ2-7 few TRBV7-9 NA
CASRSQGVKNIQYF TGTGCCAGCAGGTCACAGGGGGTCAAAAACATTCAGTACTTC TRBJ2-4 NA TRBV12-3/TRBV12-4 TRBD1
CASSPEVLTGEKTQYF TGCGCCAGCAGCCCGGAGGTATTGACAGGGGAGAAGACCCAGTACTTC TRBJ2-5 NA TRBV5-1 TRBD1
CASSLPLHRAANYGYTF TGTGCCAGCAGCTTACCCCTCCACCGCGCAGCCAACTATGGCTACACCTTC TRBJ1-2 few TRBV7-2 NA
CASSEDINRYSGSNQPQHF TGTGCCAGCAGTGAAGATATTAATAGGTACAGCGGGAGCAATCAGCCCCAGCATTTT TRBJ1-5 NA TRBV6-1 NA
CASSLASDYGYTF TGTGCCAGCAGCTTGGCCAGTGACTATGGCTACACCTTC TRBJ1-2 few TRBV5-6 NA
CSARGAGGNNSPLHF TGCAGTGCTAGAGGAGCTGGGGGCAATAATTCACCCCTCCACTTT TRBJ1-6 NA TRBV20-1 NA
CASSAAGTSRHEQYF TGTGCCAGCAGCGCGGCCGGGACTAGCAGACACGAGCAGTACTTC TRBJ2-7 NA TRBV7-2 TRBD2
CASSVQRGPQWSQYF TGTGCCAGCAGTGTGCAGCGGGGGCCCCAATGGTCGCAGTATTTT TRBJ2-3 NA TRBV27 TRBD2
CASSYSSDTWSYGYTF TGTGCCAGCAGTTACTCGTCGGACACGTGGAGCTATGGCTACACCTTC TRBJ1-2 few TRBV6-7 NA
CASSRGWRDGNEQFF TGTGCCAGCAGCCGCGGGTGGCGGGATGGTAATGAGCAGTTCTTC TRBJ2-1 few TRBV6-5 NA
CASSQEGLAGRDTQYF TGCGCCAGCAGCCAAGAAGGGCTAGCGGGGAGGGATACGCAGTATTTT TRBJ2-3 NA TRBV4-1 TRBD2
CASRIGRADRNSPLHF TGTGCCAGCAGGATAGGGAGGGCAGACCGTAATTCACCCCTCCACTTT TRBJ1-6 NA TRBV12-3/TRBV12-4 NA
CASSQRTGVQETQYF TGCGCCAGCAGCCAGAGAACAGGGGTCCAAGAGACCCAGTACTTC TRBJ2-5 few TRBV4-3 TRBD1
CSVLSETQYF TGCAGCGTTCTGTCGGAGACCCAGTACTTC TRBJ2-5 NA TRBV29-1 NA